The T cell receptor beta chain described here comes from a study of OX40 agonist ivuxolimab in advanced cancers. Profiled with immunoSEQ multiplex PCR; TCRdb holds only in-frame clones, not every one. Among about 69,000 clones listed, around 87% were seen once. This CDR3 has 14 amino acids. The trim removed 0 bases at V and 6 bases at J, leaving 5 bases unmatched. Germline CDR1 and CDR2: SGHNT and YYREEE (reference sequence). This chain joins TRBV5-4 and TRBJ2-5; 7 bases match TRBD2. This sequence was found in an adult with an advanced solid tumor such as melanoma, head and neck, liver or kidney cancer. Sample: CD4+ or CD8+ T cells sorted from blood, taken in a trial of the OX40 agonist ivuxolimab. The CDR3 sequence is CASSLETGGQTQYF. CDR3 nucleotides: TGTGCCAGCAGCTTGGAAACGGGGGGACAGACCCAGTACTTC.